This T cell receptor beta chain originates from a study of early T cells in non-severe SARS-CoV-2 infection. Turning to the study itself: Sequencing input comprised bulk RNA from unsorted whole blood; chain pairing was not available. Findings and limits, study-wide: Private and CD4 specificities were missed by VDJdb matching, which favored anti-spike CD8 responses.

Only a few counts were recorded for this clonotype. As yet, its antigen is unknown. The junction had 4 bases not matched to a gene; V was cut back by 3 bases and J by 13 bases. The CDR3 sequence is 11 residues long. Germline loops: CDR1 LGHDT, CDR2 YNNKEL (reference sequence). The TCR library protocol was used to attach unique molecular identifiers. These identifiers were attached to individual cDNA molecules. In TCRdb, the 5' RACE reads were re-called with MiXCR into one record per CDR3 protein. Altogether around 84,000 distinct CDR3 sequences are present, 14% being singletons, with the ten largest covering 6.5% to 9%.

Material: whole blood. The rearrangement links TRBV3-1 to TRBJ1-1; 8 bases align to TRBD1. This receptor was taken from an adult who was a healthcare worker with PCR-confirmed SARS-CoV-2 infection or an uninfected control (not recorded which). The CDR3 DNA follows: TGTGCCAGCAGCCAGGGGACAGGAAATTTCTTT. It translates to CASSQGTGNFF.